This passage covers 3 T cell receptor beta chains from one sample sequenced in a study of shared clonotypes between healthy human individuals. The assay was immunoSEQ multiplex PCR, and TCRdb's table has in-frame clones only and misses some. The data show about 490,000 clones, with 76% seen just once and 13% held by the top ten. Sample: PBMCs. These receptors all stem from a woman aged 40 to 55 in good health. Some clones in this sample may be carry-over from other donors' samples.

This clone was detected only a few times. This likely traces to a read error, being one base from a far larger clone. The rearrangement links TRBV2 to TRBJ2-5; D perhaps matches TRBD1 (5 bases). The germline V gene has CDR1 SNHLY and CDR2 FYNNEI. The CDR3 sequence is 12 residues long. V lost 6 bases and J 5 bases, leaving 10 bases between the germline ends. In DNA, the CDR3 is TGTGCCAGCAGCGGAGCAGGGGAGACCCAGTACTTC. This gives the protein CASSGAGETQYF.

The chain uses TRBV7-6 and TRBJ2-5, with 7 bases that match TRBD2. The CDR3 consists of 15 residues. V dropped 5 bases and J dropped 11; count of bases not matched to a gene: 17. Looked up from germline, CDR1 is SGHVS and CDR2 is FNYEAQ. This chain's CDR3 is CASSQKGLGGRVQYF. The CDR3 region has the DNA TGTGCCAGCAGCCAGAAGGGCCTCGGCGGGAGAGTGCAGTACTTC.

This clone occurred a few times. The CDR3 here is CASSAYRGRTDTQYF. CDR3 DNA sequence: TGTGCCAGCAGCGCTTACAGGGGGCGCACAGATACGCAGTATTTT. The rearrangement joins TRBV7-3 to TRBJ2-3; 9 bases match TRBD1. CDR1 and CDR2 from the germline V gene are SGHTA and FQGTGA. The V segment lost 5 bases and the J segment 1 base; nucleotides outside the gene matches: 4. The CDR3 sequence is 15 residues long.